Presented here are 18 T cell receptor beta chains from one specimen sequenced in a study of post-analysis software for immune sequencing data. General study points: TRBV segments more frequent in patients than in controls numbered roughly 5 and included TRBV5-6, TRBV5-1 and TRBV20-1.

The library was made from cDNA and included unique molecular identifiers. TCRdb called the PCR reads again in MiXCR, with one record for every CDR3 protein. The sample has a few hundred thousand distinct CDR3 sequences, about 40% seen once. No antigen has been assigned to these receptors. Material for sequencing was blood. These receptors all come from a girl aged 2 to 10 with multiple sclerosis.

The sample holds a few counts of this clonotype. The chain recombines TRBV20-1 with TRBJ2-1; D possibly corresponds to TRBD2 (5 bases). This CDR3 comprises 11 residues. Trimming stripped 3 bases from V and 12 bases from J, with 12 bases between. CDR1 is DFQATT, CDR2 SNEGSKA, per germline (reference sequence). This CDR3 is CSARVLVGQFF. DNA of the CDR3: TGCAGTGCTAGGGTACTAGTAGGGCAGTTCTTC.

Ten or more counts support this clonotype. This chain joins TRBV5-1 and TRBJ2-5; D is uncertain. The CDR3 totals 14 residues. Trimming pared 1 base from V and 3 bases from J, leaving 10 bases between. The V gene's germline CDR1 is SGHRS and CDR2 YFSETQ. Here the CDR3 DNA reads TGCGCCAGCAGCTTGTCCACGCAGGAAGAGACCCAGTACTTC. The encoded protein is CASSLSTQEETQYF. The whole variable domain, filled in from reference TRBV5-1 and TRBJ2-5, reads KAGVTQTPRYLIKTRGQQVTLSCSPISGHRSVSWYQQTPGQGLQFLFEYFSETQRNKGNFPGRFSGRQFSNSRSEMNVSTLELGDSALYLCASSLSTQEETQYFGPGTRLLVL.

V is TRBV27 and J is TRBJ2-7, with 8 bases aligning to TRBD2. Germline CDR1 reads MNHEY; CDR2 reads SMNVEV (reference sequence). V gave up 3 bases and J gave up 7 bases; unmatched junction bases: 14. CDR3 length equals 16 residues. CDR3 DNA sequence: TGTGCCAGCAGTTTGCTAGCGGGTGCGATCGAGTATGAGCAGTACTTC. Translating it yields CASSLLAGAIEYEQYF.

J is TRBJ1-2 and V is TRBV20-1; D is unresolved. The germline V gene encodes CDR1 DFQATT and CDR2 SNEGSKA (reference sequence). The CDR3 is 14 residues long. V was pared by 0 bases and J by 2 bases, with 10 bases between. The CDR3: CSAREPGSNYGYTF. Written as DNA, the CDR3 is TGCAGTGCTAGAGAGCCAGGCTCGAACTATGGCTACACCTTC.

This clonotype has more than one count but fewer than ten. The rearrangement links TRBV5-1 to TRBJ2-3; tentative D call: TRBD2 (5 bases). V gave up 0 bases and J gave up 11 bases, with 13 bases separating them. Germline CDR1 is SGHRS and CDR2 is YFSETQ. The CDR3 has 13 amino acids. This CDR3 reads CASSLGGAAEQYF. CDR3 DNA sequence: TGCGCCAGCAGCTTGGGTGGAGCGGCGGAGCAGTATTTT.

The V and J genes are TRBV25-1 and TRBJ1-1; D is perhaps TRBD1 (6 bases). V was trimmed by 1 base and J by 1 base, leaving 10 bases between them. The CDR3 contains 15 residues. Germline CDR1 reads MGHDK; CDR2 reads SYGVNS. The CDR3 region has the DNA TGTGCCAGCAGTGAATCGGGGGCGGGGAACACTGAAGCTTTCTTT. Its protein product is CASSESGAGNTEAFF.

The chain is built from TRBV3-1 and TRBJ2-1, with a tentative D call TRBD2 (5 bases). This CDR3 has 12 amino acids. Per the germline V gene, CDR1 is LGHDT and CDR2 is YNNKEL (reference sequence). The V gene lost 1 base and the J gene lost 9 bases, with 7 bases spanning the gap. The CDR3 reads CASSQAGGEQFF. CDR3 coding DNA: TGTGCCAGCAGCCAAGCTGGAGGTGAGCAGTTCTTC.

The CDR3 region has the DNA TGTGCCAGCACGACAGGGTATACAGATACGCAGTATTTT. Its protein is CASTTGYTDTQYF. This chain joins TRBV27 and TRBJ2-3; 7 bases fit TRBD1. From germline, CDR1 is MNHEY and CDR2 SMNVEV (reference sequence). CDR3 length: 13 residues. V lost 7 bases and J lost 3; bases outside the gene matches: 4.

The V gene is TRBV6-2 or TRBV6-3, the J gene TRBJ2-7; tentative D call: TRBD1 (5 bases). The V gene's germline CDR1 is MNHEY and CDR2 SVGEGT. Trimming pared 9 bases from V and 2 bases from J, leaving 14 bases between. CDR3 size: 13 residues. CDR3 in amino acids: CASRTTSTYEQYF. The CDR3 bases are TGTGCCAGTAGGACAACATCTACCTACGAGCAGTACTTC.

This clonotype was detected a few times. The chain is built from TRBV29-1 and TRBJ2-1; D may be TRBD1 or TRBD2 (5 bases each). Trimming took 3 bases from V and 5 from J, leaving 17 bases between them. Germline CDR1 and CDR2: SQVTM and ANQGSEA. The CDR3 is 15 residues long. The CDR3 DNA reads TGCAGCGTTGACAGAGGGGTCGACAGACACAATGAGCAGTTCTTC. It translates to CSVDRGVDRHNEQFF.

This clonotype has just a few counts. J is TRBJ1-2 and V is TRBV28; D not resolved. Deletions cut 7 bases from V and 6 bases from J, with 9 bases between. CDR3 size: 11 residues. Germline V gene data show CDR1 as MDHEN and CDR2 as SYDVKM. The CDR3 sequence: CASTKVDGYTF. The DNA of the CDR3 is TGTGCCAGCACCAAGGTGGATGGCTACACCTTC.

The CDR3 region has the DNA TGCGCCAGCAGCTTGATCGACAGTTCCTCCTCCTACAATGAGCAGTTCTTC. Encoded protein: CASSLIDSSSSYNEQFF. The V and J genes are TRBV5-1 and TRBJ2-1, with D tentatively TRBD1 (5 bases). Deletions cut 1 base from V and 0 bases from J, with 14 bases between. The CDR3 sequence is 17 residues long. CDR1 and CDR2 from the germline V gene are SGHRS and YFSETQ.

Regarding this clonotype: A read error may explain this, as a much larger clone is one base away. V gene TRBV12-5 combines with J gene TRBJ2-3; D unresolved. V was cut by 2 bases and J by 5 bases, with 11 bases left in between. CDR1 and CDR2 from the germline V gene are LGHNT and FRNRAP. The CDR3 is made up of 14 amino acids. The CDR3 sequence is CASGLFGPRDTQYF. The CDR3 coding sequence is TGTGCTAGTGGTTTGTTCGGACCAAGAGATACGCAGTATTTT.

This clonotype has just a few counts. The chain has TRBV28 and TRBJ2-1; 8 bases map to TRBD2. The CDR3 totals 16 residues. From germline, CDR1 is MDHEN and CDR2 SYDVKM. V gave up 5 bases and J gave up 2 bases; unmatched junction bases: 8. The CDR3 coding sequence is TGTGCCAGCAGTCCGTACGGAGCGGGAGCCTACAATGAGCAGTTCTTC. Protein sequence: CASSPYGAGAYNEQFF.

The rearrangement joins TRBV7-3 to TRBJ2-5; 9 bases map to TRBD2. Germline loops: CDR1 SGHTA, CDR2 FQGTGA. With 8 bases clipped from V and 3 bases from J, the junction kept 16 bases outside the gene matches. This CDR3 comprises 17 residues. DNA for the CDR3: TGTGCCAGCGCCCTATTAGGTGGCGGGAGGGCGGAAGAGACCCAGTACTTC. Its translation is CASALLGGGRAEETQYF.

This clonotype was counted only a few times. The chain links TRBV4-2 to TRBJ2-1; D is unclear. V lost 0 bases and J lost 9, with 6 bases in between. The germline gives CDR1 LGHNA, CDR2 YNFKEQ. The CDR3 totals 12 residues. CDR3 nucleotides: TGTGCCAGCAGCCAAGATCAGCGTGAGCAGTTCTTC. It specifies CASSQDQREQFF.

In this sample, this clonotype turned up once. J is TRBJ1-5 and V is TRBV28; D ambiguous. This CDR3 comprises 16 residues. The V end lost 6 bases, the J end lost 0 bases, and 15 bases lay between the germline ends. The germline gives CDR1 MDHEN, CDR2 SYDVKM. The CDR3 DNA is TGTGCCAGCAGCATCCCCGGGCGGGGTAGCAATCAGCCCCAGCATTTT. Amino acids: CASSIPGRGSNQPQHF.

The chain couples TRBV21-1 to TRBJ2-1. TRBV21-1 has pseudogene status. The CDR3 runs to 14 residues. CDR3 nucleotides: TGTGCCAGCAGCAAGAAGACACTCTACAATGAGCAGTTCTTC. It encodes CASSKKTLYNEQFF.